This T cell receptor beta chain derives from a study of T cell responses to AZD1222 COVID-19 vaccine. Study-level findings and limits: Variant regions that are unmutated are reportedly the target of nearly half of spike-specific TCRs. Donors were largely white British and mainly female; clonal diversity was possibly underestimated.

The method was immunoSEQ multiplex PCR; TCRdb's version includes in-frame clones alone and lacks a portion of them. This sample has approximately 140,000 clones, with approximately 92% found just once. The V and J ends lost 1 base and 6 bases, in that order; junction bases with no gene match: 7. Per the germline V gene, CDR1 is LNHDA and CDR2 is SQIVND (reference sequence). The CDR3 totals 15 residues. The sample holds one count of this clone. The antigen is not known. Second-dose intervals of approximately 4 or approximately 12 weeks were pooled. The specimen was peripheral blood, collected 28 days after the second AZD1222 dose. The chain has TRBV19 and TRBJ2-3; 7 bases are a match to TRBD2. This receptor was taken from an adult who received the AZD1222 COVID-19 vaccine. CDR3 region: CASSIGAGVADTQYF. DNA for the CDR3: TGTGCCAGTAGTATAGGTGCGGGAGTAGCTGATACGCAGTATTTT.